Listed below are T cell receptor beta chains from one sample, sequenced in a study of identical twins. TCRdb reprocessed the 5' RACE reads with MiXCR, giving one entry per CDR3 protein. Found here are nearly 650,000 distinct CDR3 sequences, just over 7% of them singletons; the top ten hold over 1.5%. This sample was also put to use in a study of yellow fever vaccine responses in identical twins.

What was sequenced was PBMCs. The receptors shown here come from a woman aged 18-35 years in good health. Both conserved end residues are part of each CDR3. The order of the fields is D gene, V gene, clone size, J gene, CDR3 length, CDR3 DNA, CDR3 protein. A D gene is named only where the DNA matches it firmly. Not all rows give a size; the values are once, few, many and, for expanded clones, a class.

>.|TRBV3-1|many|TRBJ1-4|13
TGTGCCAGCAAAATGGGGGGTAATGAAAAACTGTTTTTT
CASKMGGNEKLFF
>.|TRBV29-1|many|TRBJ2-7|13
TGCAGCGTTGAAATGGAGTTCGGCTACGAGCAGTACTTC
CSVEMEFGYEQYF
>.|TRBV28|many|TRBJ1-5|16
TGTGCCAGCAGTTTATTGGGGGTAAATAGCAATCAGCCCCAGCATTTT
CASSLLGVNSNQPQHF
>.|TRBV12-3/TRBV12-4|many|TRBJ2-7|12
TGTGCCAGCAGTCCACGACTCATCGAGCAGTACTTC
CASSPRLIEQYF
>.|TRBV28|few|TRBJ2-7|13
TGTGCCAGCACCGATTCGGGGAGCTACGAGCAGTACTTC
CASTDSGSYEQYF
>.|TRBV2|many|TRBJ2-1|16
TGTGCCAGCAGGTTACGTGAGCTGGGTCTCTACAATGAGCAGTTCTTC
CASRLRELGLYNEQFF
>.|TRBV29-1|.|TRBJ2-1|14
TGCAGCGTTGAAGTTCTAGCGAACTACAATGAGCAGTTCTTC
CSVEVLANYNEQFF
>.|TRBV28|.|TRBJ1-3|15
TGTGCCAGCAGTCCCCCCCGGCGGGTGGGAAACACCATATATTTT
CASSPPRRVGNTIYF
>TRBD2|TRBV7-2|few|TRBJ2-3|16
TGTGCCAGCAGCCCTAGTGTGAGCGGGGGGGCAGATACGCAGTATTTT
CASSPSVSGGADTQYF
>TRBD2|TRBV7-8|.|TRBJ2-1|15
TGTGCCACCGCCCTGGCGGGAGCGGGGTACGATGAGCAGTTCTTC
CATALAGAGYDEQFF
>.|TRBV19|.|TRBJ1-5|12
TGTGCCAGTAGTATCGGGGCGCAGCCCCAGCATTTT
CASSIGAQPQHF